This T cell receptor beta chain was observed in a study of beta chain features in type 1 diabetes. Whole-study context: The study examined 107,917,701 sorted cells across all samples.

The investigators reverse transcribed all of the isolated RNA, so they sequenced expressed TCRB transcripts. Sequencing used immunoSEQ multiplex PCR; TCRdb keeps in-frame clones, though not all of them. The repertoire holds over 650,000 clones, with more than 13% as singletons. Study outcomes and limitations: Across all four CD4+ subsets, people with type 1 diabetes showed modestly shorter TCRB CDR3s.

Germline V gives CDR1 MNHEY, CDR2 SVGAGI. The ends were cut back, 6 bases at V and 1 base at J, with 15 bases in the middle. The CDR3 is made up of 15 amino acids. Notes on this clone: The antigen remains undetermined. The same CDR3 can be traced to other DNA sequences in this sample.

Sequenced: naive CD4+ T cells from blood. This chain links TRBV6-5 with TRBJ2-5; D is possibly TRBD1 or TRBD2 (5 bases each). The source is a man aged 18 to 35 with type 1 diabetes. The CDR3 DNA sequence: TGTGCCAGCAGCCGGACCGGGACGCTCCAAGAGACCCAGTACTTC. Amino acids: CASSRTGTLQETQYF.